This T cell receptor beta chain was profiled in a study of cytomegalovirus exposure and HLA in healthy donors. A note on this clone: Antigen: not known.

V dropped 1 base and J dropped 9 bases, with 16 bases sitting between them. The germline V gene encodes CDR1 SGHAT and CDR2 FQNNGV. The CDR3 has 15 amino acids. TCRdb keeps only in-frame clones here, not all; method: immunoSEQ multiplex PCR. The sample records roughly 63,000 clones, about 90% being singletons. Study-wide points: The tendency of first-cohort TCR clusters to co-occur in the 110 or so validation repertoires emerged from a later analysis. Cytomegalovirus association was assigned to about 150 TCR beta chains. Rarity marked most TCR sequences, yet some public TCRs occurred in many donors.

Sequenced sample: PBMCs. V and J are TRBV11-2 and TRBJ2-1; D is perhaps TRBD2 (5 bases). The receptor was derived from a woman aged 18-29 years in good health and CMV-seronegative. The CDR3 coding sequence is TGTGCCAGCAGCTTAGGTGGGAGCTTTCGGGGTGAGCAGTTCTTC. Amino acid sequence: CASSLGGSFRGEQFF.